This TCR beta chain derives from a study of T cell responses to AZD1222 COVID-19 vaccine listed by TCRdb under 2021. Notes on the research overall: TCR sequencing covered approximately 230 trial participants: around 210 given two doses of AZD1222 and around 26 given two doses of MenACWY control vaccine. Enrollment into the trials was organized by age into subgroups of 18-55, 56-69 and 70-plus years, and those subgroups contained about 160, 30 and 59 TCR-sequenced participants, respectively. What the work shows at the level of the full study, not this receptor alone: Participants were mostly white British, with more females than males. The authors suggested clonal diversity may have been underestimated. Vaccine-associated CD4 TCRs spanned the whole spike protein, with dominant responses in regions 160-218 and 743-854. Because no day 14 peak-response samples were available, the repertoires could be characterized only after the peak T cell response. The 56-69-year group was small, and its depth increase did not reach significance, likely because of low power. Conclusions about previously exposed vaccinees were limited because only six AZD1222 recipients were SARS-CoV-2 seropositive at baseline. A significant rise in spike-specific TCR breadth and depth was observed after two AZD1222 doses relative to day 0 and relative to MenACWY recipients. Reportedly, almost half of the unique spike-specific TCRs recognized epitopes lying outside the regions that are mutated in the B.1.351 and B.1.1.7 variants.

The CDR3 regions of human TCRbeta chains were subjected to immunosequencing. On the study's bioinformatics: TCRs in the repertoires were matched against a reference library of SARS-CoV-2-specific TCRs that had been generated with the MIRA antigen-specificity platform. Breadth was defined as the fraction of unique TCRs that were SARS-CoV-2-associated, and depth was defined as the fraction of total T cells that were SARS-CoV-2-associated. Using the MIRA data, each spike-specific TCR was mapped to the spike region that the TCR reacts to and placed in a CD4 or CD8 class. Log10-transformed breadth and depth values were compared by one-way ANOVA with Sidak's multiple comparisons tests. The clones in this table, taken by TCRdb from immuneACCESS, are in-frame only. Not every clone is retained; where verified, under half of the shortfall comes from an unresolved V gene, and the cause of the rest is unknown. D and trimming were read from the DNA, whereas the V and J calls and clone size are those reported in that table. The sample table records around 160,000 clones; about 92% of these occur just once. The ten top clones hold 1.3% of the sample.

The germline V gene supplies CDR1 MGHRA and CDR2 YSYEKL. The CDR3 starts with the cysteine, ends with the phenylalanine, and has 14 residues. Kept here is only the CDR3 DNA, which spans 42 bases and is read in frame from base 1. Deletion took 0 bases off V and 6 bases off J, with a span of 11 bases between the germline ends. Explained via the paper, the time point label denotes: about 28 days (+/-7) after the second vaccine dose. AZD1222 recipients with second doses at about 4 weeks or about 12 weeks were pooled, because spike-specific TCR depth and breadth did not differ between schedules. Vaccinee samples were obtained from the UK trials COV001 and COV002, which included a single-blind randomized controlled phase 2/3 trial of AZD1222 (ChAdOx1 nCoV-19) in healthy adults. Trial participant PBMC samples were collected at day 0 and day 28 after the second dose for TCRbeta chain sequencing. This clone was observed once. What this receptor recognizes is not known. No base quality values were provided; no much bigger clone lies one nucleotide off.

The sequence joins TRBV4-1 to TRBJ1-1, with the D segment identity uncertain. This sequence was found in an adult who received the AZD1222 COVID-19 vaccine. The material sequenced was peripheral blood, taken 28 days after the second AZD1222 dose. The CDR3 protein: CASSQDQRISEAFF. The DNA sequence reads TGCGCCAGCAGCCAAGATCAGCGGATCTCTGAAGCTTTCTTT.